This TCR beta chain was sequenced during a study of blood T cells in healthy people across ages. At the level of the study: Template-switching capture recovered about one barcoded beta molecule per two T cells.

This clonotype showed up just a few times. Its antigen is currently unknown. Study-wide points: Per million T cells, TCR beta diversity dropped about linearly as age rose.

Each donor was a healthy Caucasian individual from Russia, aged about 6 to 100. Researchers report isolating at least 6.5 million PBMCs per sample. The CDR3 runs to 12 residues. V lost 3 bases to trimming and J lost 6 bases, with 6 bases between them. Germline loops: CDR1 SNHLY, CDR2 FYNNEI. Primed by a sample-barcoded 5' primer and a J-beta primer mix, a second PCR proceeded for roughly 7 to 12 cycles. One entry per CDR3 protein, called by TCRdb with MiXCR from the 5' RACE reads. This repertoire shows about 1.5 million distinct CDR3 sequences, 40% to 50% found once; its top ten account for 7% to 9%. The receptor's source is a woman aged 18-35 years in good health. The chain employs TRBV2 and TRBJ2-1; D is unresolved. Sequencing was performed on blood. CDR3 in amino acids: CASSEVLNEQFF. Written as DNA, the CDR3 is TGTGCCAGCAGTGAGGTACTCAATGAGCAGTTCTTC. Full variable domain (remainder filled in from reference TRBV2 and TRBJ2-1): EPEVTQTPSHQVTQMGQEVILRCVPISNHLYFYWYRQILGQKVEFLVSFYNNEISEKSEIFDDQFSVERPDGSNFTLKIRSTKLEDSAMYFCASSEVLNEQFFGPGTRLTVL.